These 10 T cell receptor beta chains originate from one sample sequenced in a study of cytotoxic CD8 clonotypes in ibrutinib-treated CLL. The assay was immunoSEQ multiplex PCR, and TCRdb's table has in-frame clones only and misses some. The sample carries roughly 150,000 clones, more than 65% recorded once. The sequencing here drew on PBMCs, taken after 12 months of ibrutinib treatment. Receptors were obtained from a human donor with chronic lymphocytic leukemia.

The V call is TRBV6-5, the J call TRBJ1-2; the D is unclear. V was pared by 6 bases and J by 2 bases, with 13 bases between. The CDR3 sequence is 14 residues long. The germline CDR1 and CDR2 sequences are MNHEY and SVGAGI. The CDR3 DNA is TGTGCCAGCAGCTTAACACCCTGGAACTATGGCTACACCTTC. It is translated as CASSLTPWNYGYTF.

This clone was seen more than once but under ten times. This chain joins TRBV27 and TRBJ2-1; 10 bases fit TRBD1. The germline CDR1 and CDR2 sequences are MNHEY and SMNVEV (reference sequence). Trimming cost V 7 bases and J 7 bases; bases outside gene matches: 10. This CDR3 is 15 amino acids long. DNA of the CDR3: TGTGCCAGCACCGCCCGGGGACAGGGGAGGAATGAGCAGTTCTTC. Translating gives CASTARGQGRNEQFF.

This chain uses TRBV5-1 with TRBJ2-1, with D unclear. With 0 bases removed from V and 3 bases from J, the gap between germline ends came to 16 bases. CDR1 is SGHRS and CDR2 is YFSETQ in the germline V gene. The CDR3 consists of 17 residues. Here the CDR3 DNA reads TGCGCCAGCAGCTTGGTACCAGATACCCTGGGCTACAATGAGCAGTTCTTC. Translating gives CASSLVPDTLGYNEQFF.

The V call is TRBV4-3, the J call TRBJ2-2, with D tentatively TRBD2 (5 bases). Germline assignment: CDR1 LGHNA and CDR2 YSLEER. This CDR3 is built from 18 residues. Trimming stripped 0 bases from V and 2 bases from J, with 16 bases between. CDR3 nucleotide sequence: TGCGCCAGCAGCCAAGATCCAATTACGACGGGAAACACCGGGGAGCTGTTTTTT. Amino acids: CASSQDPITTGNTGELFF.

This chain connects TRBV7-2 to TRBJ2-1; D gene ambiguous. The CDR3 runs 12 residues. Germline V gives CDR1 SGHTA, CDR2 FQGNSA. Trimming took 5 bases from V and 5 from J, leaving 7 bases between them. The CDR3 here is CASSIYNNEQFF. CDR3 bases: TGTGCCAGCAGCATCTACAACAATGAGCAGTTCTTC.

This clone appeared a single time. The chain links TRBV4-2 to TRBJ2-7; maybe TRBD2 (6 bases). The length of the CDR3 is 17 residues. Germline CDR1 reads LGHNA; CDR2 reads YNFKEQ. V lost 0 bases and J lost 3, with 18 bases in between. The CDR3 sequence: CASSQDVGRELDYEQYF. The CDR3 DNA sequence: TGTGCCAGCAGCCAAGATGTAGGACGGGAGCTAGACTACGAGCAGTACTTC.

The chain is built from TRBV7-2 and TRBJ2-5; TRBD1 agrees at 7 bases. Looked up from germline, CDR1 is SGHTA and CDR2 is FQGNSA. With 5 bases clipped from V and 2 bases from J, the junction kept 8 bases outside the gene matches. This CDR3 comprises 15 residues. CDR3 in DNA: TGTGCCAGCAGCCGCCCGGGACAGCCACAAGAGACCCAGTACTTC. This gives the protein CASSRPGQPQETQYF.

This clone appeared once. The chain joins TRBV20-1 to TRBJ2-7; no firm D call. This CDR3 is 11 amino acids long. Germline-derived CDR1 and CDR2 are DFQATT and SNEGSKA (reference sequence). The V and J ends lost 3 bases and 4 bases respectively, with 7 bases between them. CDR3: CSARPEYEQYF. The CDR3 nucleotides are TGCAGTGCTAGGCCGGAGTACGAGCAGTACTTC.

The CDR3 region has the DNA TGTGCCAGCAGCTTATCGGGTACAGGGGTCCCCGAGCAGTACTTC. Its translation: CASSLSGTGVPEQYF. V is TRBV7-2 and J is TRBJ2-7; the match to TRBD1 covers 7 bases. The CDR3 covers 15 residues. Germline trimming cut 2 bases from V and 6 bases from J; bases unmatched to any gene: 10. Germline CDR1 and CDR2: SGHTA and FQGNSA.

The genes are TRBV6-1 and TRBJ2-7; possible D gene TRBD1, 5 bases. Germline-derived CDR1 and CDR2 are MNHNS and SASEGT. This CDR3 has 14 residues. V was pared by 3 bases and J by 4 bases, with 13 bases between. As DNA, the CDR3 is TGTGCCAGCAGTGACTGGGGCGATCTGTACGAGCAGTACTTC. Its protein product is CASSDWGDLYEQYF.